This TCR beta chain was sequenced for a study of T cells in Graves' hyperthyroidism and ophthalmopathy. Turning to the study itself: Before treatment of any kind, peripheral blood was taken at initial diagnosis.

This clonotype was observed at least ten times. No antigen is known for it. Study results and caveats: Expanded thyroid clonotypes (above 0.001) were mostly also found in blood.

Amplification of TCR beta CDR3 regions used RNA as the template. A first-round RT-PCR of the TCR CDR3 used the HTBI primer set. TCRdb re-called the multiplex PCR reads with MiXCR, one entry per CDR3 protein. The data hold 550,000 to 700,000 distinct CDR3 sequences, with under 15% observed a single time. The V gene's germline CDR1 is LNHDA and CDR2 SQIVND (reference sequence). The V and J ends lost 2 bases and 4 bases, in that order; junction bases with no gene match: 3. This CDR3 is built from 16 residues. The J gene is TRBJ2-2, the V gene TRBV19; 11 bases line up with TRBD1. This sequence was found in a woman in her forties with Graves' ophthalmopathy. The sequenced sample consisted of blood. The CDR3 DNA reads as TGTGCCAGTAGTATAATTGGGACAGGGGGCACCGGGGAGCTGTTTTTT. Amino acids: CASSIIGTGGTGELFF.